This T cell receptor beta chain was captured by sequencing in a study of T cell repertoires in cytomegalovirus infection. Study-level information: Indications came from public TCR beta signatures; they pointed to CMV infection and to a matching HLA type.

Findings and caveats of the study: Ex vivo, HLA-C-restricted CMV-specific TCR beta clonotypes prevailed over the rest of the response.

This clonotype was recorded many times. Antigen unknown. TCRdb used MiXCR to reprocess the reads, holding one entry per CDR3 protein. There are approximately 910,000 distinct CDR3 sequences in the sample; about a third occur only once, and about an eighth lies in the top ten. The starting material was cultured CD8+ T cells from PBMCs, obtained from culture after CMV antigen stimulation. The clonotype originates from a human donor in good health (CMV status not recorded). Some clones in this sample may be carry-over from other donors' samples.

Here the CDR3 DNA reads TGTGCCAGCAGTGAAGAGCTGGGCCGGGAGCTGTTTTTT. Translated, it gives CASSEELGRELFF. The chain couples TRBV6-1 to TRBJ2-2, with D unresolved. Germline CDR1 reads MNHNS; CDR2 reads SASEGT. There are 13 residues in the CDR3. V was pared by 1 base and J by 9 bases, with 9 bases between.